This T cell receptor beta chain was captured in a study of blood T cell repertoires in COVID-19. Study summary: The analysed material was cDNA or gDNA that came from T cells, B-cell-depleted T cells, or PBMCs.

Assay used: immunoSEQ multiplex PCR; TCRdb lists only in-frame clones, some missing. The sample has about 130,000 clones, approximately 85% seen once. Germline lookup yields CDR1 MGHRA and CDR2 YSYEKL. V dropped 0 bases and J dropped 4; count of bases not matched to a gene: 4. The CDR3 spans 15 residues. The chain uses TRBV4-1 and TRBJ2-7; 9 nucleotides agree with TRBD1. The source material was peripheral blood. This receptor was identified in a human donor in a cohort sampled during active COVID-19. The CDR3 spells CASSQDWDRVYEQYF. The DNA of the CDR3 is TGCGCCAGCAGCCAAGACTGGGACAGGGTGTACGAGCAGTACTTC.